This TCR beta chain was captured by sequencing in a study of T cell changes during pregnancy in multiple sclerosis. Trimming left V 5 bases short and J 4 bases short, with 11 bases between. Germline V gene sequence: CDR1 SGHTA, CDR2 FQGNSA. The CDR3 extends over 13 amino acids. Data came from immunoSEQ multiplex PCR; TCRdb stores just in-frame clones and leaves some out. The sample carries about 51,000 clones, approximately 94% recorded once. The rearrangement links TRBV7-2 to TRBJ1-2; D might be TRBD1 (6 bases). This TCR derives from a female donor with multiple sclerosis, enrolled in a pregnancy study. Source: CD4+ T cells from peripheral blood mononuclear cells, taken in the second trimester of pregnancy. The CDR3 coding sequence is TGTGCCAGCAGCCCACAGGGTGCCTATGGCTACACCTTC. The encoded protein is CASSPQGAYGYTF.